Presented here are 32 T cell receptor beta chains from one specimen sequenced in a study of T cell repertoires in cytomegalovirus infection (dated by TCRdb to about 2019). What this sample's treatment or condition label stands for: in vitro stimulation with specific CMV peptide epitopes to enrich CMV-specific T cells. The instrument given in TCRdb is Illumina HiSeq 1500. The public reads were reanalyzed by TCRdb: fastp trimming at Q25, MiXCR alignment, in-frame beta chains only. Each record represents a unique CDR3 protein, reported with the most common genes and DNA among its rows. The sample data list roughly 120,000 distinct CDR3 sequences, and more than 30% of these were observed just once. Under 65% of the sample rests with the top ten. Their specific antigens are unknown. Specimen: CD8+ T cells from cultured PBMCs, collected from culture after CMV antigen stimulation. The receptors come from a human donor in good health (CMV status not recorded). Some clones in this sample may be carry-over from other donors' samples.

CDR3 nucleotide sequence: TGTGCCAGCAGCCTGGAAAATGAAAAACTGTTTTTT. Translation gives CASSLENEKLFF. V usage is TRBV7-6 and J usage is TRBJ1-4; D gene unclear. This CDR3 comprises 12 residues. Trimming cost V 5 bases and J 5 bases, with 6 bases left between them. Germline V gene data show CDR1 as SGHVS and CDR2 as FNYEAQ.

V gene TRBV20-1 combines with J gene TRBJ1-1; 8 bases are a match to TRBD1. Germline values: CDR1 DFQATT, CDR2 SNEGSKA (reference sequence). J lost 8 bases, V lost 3 bases, and 14 bases had no gene match. The CDR3 totals 15 residues. The CDR3 DNA is TGCAGTGCTAGTCACGACAGGGGCCGAGATAGGGAAGCTTTCTTT. Its protein is CSASHDRGRDREAFF.

This clonotype came up a few times. The CDR3 DNA is TGTGCCAGCACGCGGGGTAATGAAAAACTGTTTTTT. This sequence encodes CASTRGNEKLFF. The chain employs TRBV6-2 or TRBV6-3 and TRBJ1-4; D is unclear. Germline V CDR1 and CDR2: MNHEY, SVGEGT. V lost 7 bases and J 4 bases, leaving 7 bases between the germline ends. The CDR3 length is 12 residues.

The gene calls are TRBV27 and TRBJ2-2; D uncertain. The V gene's germline CDR1 is MNHEY and CDR2 SMNVEV (reference sequence). Trimming left V 0 bases short and J 0 bases short, with 11 bases between. This CDR3 contains 17 residues. CDR3 loop: CASSLSWLLANTGELFF. CDR3 bases: TGTGCCAGCAGTTTATCGTGGCTACTCGCGAACACCGGGGAGCTGTTTTTT.

The chain couples TRBV2 to TRBJ2-1; 7 positions match TRBD1. The V gene's germline CDR1 is SNHLY and CDR2 FYNNEI. This CDR3 has 12 amino acids. V shed 8 bases and J 12 bases; nucleotides not matched to a gene: 10. The CDR3 nucleotides read TGTGCCAGCCCCCCGGGGACAGCCGGGCAGTTCTTC. It codes for CASPPGTAGQFF.

The rearrangement joins TRBV29-1 to TRBJ2-3; 8 bases are shared with TRBD1. The V segment lost 6 bases and the J segment 0 bases; nucleotides outside the gene matches: 2. CDR1 and CDR2 from the germline V gene are SQVTM and ANQGSEA. This CDR3 has 13 residues. The CDR3 loop reads CSVDRESTDTQYF. The CDR3, as DNA: TGCAGCGTGGACAGGGAAAGCACAGATACGCAGTATTTT.

This clonotype came up a few times. The chain couples TRBV27 to TRBJ2-7; TRBD1 agrees at 9 bases. Losses at the gene ends were 5 bases for V and 2 bases for J; bases not matched to a gene: 10. This CDR3 has 16 residues. CDR1 is MNHEY, CDR2 SMNVEV, per germline (reference sequence). The CDR3 reads CASSRSRDRVPYEQYF. DNA for the CDR3: TGTGCCAGCAGTCGCTCCCGGGACAGGGTACCCTACGAGCAGTACTTC.

This chain links TRBV6-2 or TRBV6-3 with TRBJ2-7; D unclear. From germline, CDR1 is MNHEY and CDR2 SVGEGT. The V and J ends lost 2 bases and 2 bases respectively, with 10 bases between them. The CDR3 has 14 residues. The CDR3 region has the DNA TGTGCCAGCAGTTACGTTTCCGGAACCTACGAGCAGTACTTC. Encoded protein: CASSYVSGTYEQYF.

The rearrangement joins TRBV4-3 to TRBJ1-5; no firm D call. V was clipped by 0 bases and J by 2 bases, with 11 bases between them. The CDR3 is 16 amino acids. In germline, CDR1 is LGHNA, CDR2 YSLEER. CDR3 loop: CASSQERGPRNQPQHF. The DNA of the CDR3 is TGCGCCAGCAGCCAAGAGAGAGGACCGCGCAATCAGCCCCAGCATTTT.

The rearrangement joins TRBV7-4 to TRBJ1-1; no clear D. The CDR3 runs to 14 residues. CDR1 and CDR2 (germline): SGHVT, SQSDAQ. Trimming took 10 bases from V and 1 from J, leaving 16 bases between them. In nucleotides, the CDR3 is TGTGCCACAAAATTGGACGCAAGGAACACTGAAGCTTTCTTT. It translates to CATKLDARNTEAFF.

CDR3 sequence reads: CSTKRIRDSYGYTF. The CDR3 DNA reads as TGCAGTACCAAGAGGATAAGGGATAGCTATGGCTACACCTTC. The chain couples TRBV20-1 to TRBJ1-2; the D is unclear. CDR1 is DFQATT, CDR2 SNEGSKA, per germline (reference sequence). The CDR3 length is 14 residues. Trimming pared 8 bases from V and 4 bases from J, leaving 20 bases between.

In this sample, this clonotype turned up many times. The chain is built from TRBV11-1 and TRBJ2-1, with 8 bases fitting TRBD1. J lost 0 bases, V lost 4 bases, and 2 bases had no gene match. Germline lookup yields CDR1 SGHAT and CDR2 FQDESV (reference sequence). The CDR3 sequence is 15 residues long. The CDR3 here is CASSYTGGSYNEQFF. The CDR3 bases are TGTGCCAGCAGCTACACAGGGGGCTCCTACAATGAGCAGTTCTTC.

This clonotype was detected only a few times. The V and J genes are TRBV19 and TRBJ1-5; 7 bases map to TRBD1. After removal of 3 bases from V and 7 bases from J, the junction contained 6 bases not matched to a gene. This CDR3 region has 14 residues. In germline, CDR1 is LNHDA, CDR2 SQIVND (reference sequence). In DNA form, the CDR3 reads TGTGCCAGTAGTATTCGACAGGGAGACCAGCCCCAGCATTTT. Its protein product is CASSIRQGDQPQHF.

This clonotype was picked up a small number of times. This chain connects TRBV19 to TRBJ1-2; D not resolved. CDR3 length: 14 amino acids. The V gene lost 9 bases and the J gene lost 0 bases, with 14 bases spanning the gap. From germline, CDR1 is LNHDA and CDR2 SQIVND (reference sequence). CDR3 loop: CASTETRANYGYTF. The CDR3 coding sequence is TGTGCCAGCACAGAAACAAGAGCTAACTATGGCTACACCTTC.

The chain links TRBV2 to TRBJ2-4; the D gene is possibly TRBD2 (6 bases). The length of the CDR3 is 15 residues. Germline CDR1 and CDR2: SNHLY and FYNNEI. V lost 8 bases, J lost 3 bases, and 17 bases lay in between. CDR3 loop: CASLEGRQFKNIQYF. The CDR3 region has the DNA TGTGCCAGCTTGGAGGGACGACAGTTCAAAAACATTCAGTACTTC.

This clonotype is a singleton in its sample. The rearrangement uses TRBV7-1 and TRBJ1-5; a possible D gene is TRBD1 (5 bases). TRBV7-1 is marked as an open reading frame, function uncertain. With 3 bases removed from V and 7 bases from J, the gap between germline ends came to 10 bases. This CDR3 spans 13 amino acids. CDR3 sequence reads: CASSSRGSQPQHF. DNA of the CDR3: TGTGCCAGCAGCTCGAGGGGTTCACAGCCCCAGCATTTT.

This clonotype appeared a few times. The CDR3 DNA reads TGTGCCAGCAGCGGGGCCCGGGACGGCGGCTACACCTTC. Protein product: CASSGARDGGYTF. The chain carries TRBV7-6 and TRBJ1-2, with D tentatively TRBD1 (5 bases). CDR3 size: 13 residues. The V end lost 5 bases, the J end lost 8 bases, and 15 bases lay between the germline ends. CDR1 SGHVS and CDR2 FNYEAQ come from the germline V gene.

This chain joins TRBV13 and TRBJ2-5; possibly TRBD1 for D (5 bases). The CDR3 is made up of 16 amino acids. Deletions cut 0 bases from V and 4 bases from J, with 15 bases between. In germline, CDR1 is PRHDT, CDR2 FYEKMQ (reference sequence). The CDR3 spells CASSLGLIGVRETQYF. Written as DNA, the CDR3 is TGTGCCAGCAGCTTAGGGCTGATAGGGGTACGAGAGACCCAGTACTTC.

The chain has TRBV4-1 and TRBJ2-5; 10 bases are shared with TRBD2. The CDR3 runs 16 residues. CDR1 MGHRA and CDR2 YSYEKL come from the germline V gene. The J segment lost 0 bases and the V segment lost 4 bases, leaving 5 bases of the junction unmatched. The CDR3 DNA is TGCGCCAGCAGCCCAAGCGGGGGGGGGTACCAAGAGACCCAGTACTTC. It encodes CASSPSGGGYQETQYF.

This clonotype has a single count. The chain employs TRBV24-1 and TRBJ2-3; possibly TRBD1 for D (5 bases). Trimming left V 3 bases short and J 2 bases short, with 11 bases between. The CDR3 consists of 15 residues. Germline CDR1 reads KGHDR; CDR2 reads SFDVKD. The CDR3 sequence: CATSDRGTTTDTQYF. The CDR3 nucleotides read TGTGCCACCAGTGATAGGGGCACAACCACAGATACGCAGTATTTT.

This clonotype appeared many times. The rearrangement uses TRBV7-2 and TRBJ1-5, with 8 bases identical to TRBD1. Germline assignment: CDR1 SGHTA and CDR2 FQGNSA. V lost 5 bases, J lost 6 bases, and 9 bases stayed unmatched. This CDR3 comprises 15 residues. The CDR3: CASSRWAGGGQPQHF. In nucleotides, the CDR3 is TGTGCCAGCAGCCGCTGGGCAGGGGGCGGTCAGCCCCAGCATTTT.

This clonotype was counted ten times or more. J is TRBJ2-1 and V is TRBV7-9; D assignment may be TRBD1 or TRBD2 (5 bases each). There are 16 residues in the CDR3. Trimming shortened V by 5 bases and J by 0 bases, and 14 bases separated the two germline ends. Germline lookup yields CDR1 SEHNR and CDR2 FQNEAQ (reference sequence). DNA for the CDR3: TGTGCCAGCAGCCCAATTGGGGGTTCCTCCTACAATGAGCAGTTCTTC. Its translation: CASSPIGGSSYNEQFF.

This clonotype was counted ten times or more. The V and J genes are TRBV19 and TRBJ1-5; D is ambiguous. Trimming shortened V by 5 bases and J by 8 bases, and 13 bases separated the two germline ends. The CDR3 is 13 amino acids. Germline assignment: CDR1 LNHDA and CDR2 SQIVND (reference sequence). In nucleotides, the CDR3 is TGTGCCAGTAGTTTCGGTACTTGGGAGCCCCAGCATTTT. Residues: CASSFGTWEPQHF. Full variable domain (remainder filled in from reference TRBV19 and TRBJ1-5): DGGITQSPKYLFRKEGQNVTLSCEQNLNHDAMYWYRQDPGQGLRLIYYSQIVNDFQKGDIAEGYSVSREKKESFPLTVTSAQKNPTAFYLCASSFGTWEPQHFGDGTRLSIL.

This clonotype was detected only a few times. The CDR3 region has the DNA TGTGCCAGCAGTTCCCCGGGACAGGGGAAAAACATTCAGTACTTC. This sequence encodes CASSSPGQGKNIQYF. The chain combines TRBV12-3 or TRBV12-4 with TRBJ2-4; TRBD1 aligns across 10 bases. V lost 4 bases and J lost 4; bases outside the gene matches: 4. CDR3 size: 15 residues.

This clonotype was counted between two and nine times. The rearrangement uses TRBV7-2 and TRBJ2-7, with D possibly being TRBD2 (6 bases). V was shortened by 5 bases and J by 6 bases, with 17 bases between the two germline ends. Germline assignment: CDR1 SGHTA and CDR2 FQGNSA. The CDR3 is 14 amino acids. Here the CDR3 reads CASSQGPPGVEQYF. The CDR3 bases are TGTGCCAGCAGCCAGGGACCGCCGGGGGTCGAGCAGTACTTC.

This clonotype was detected many times. At one of its ends the junction is not consistent with the germline gene, which may arise from a read error. As DNA, the CDR3 is TGTGCTAGCAGCTCGCAGGGTGACGGGACCCAGTACTTC. It is translated as CASSSQGDGTQYF. This chain joins TRBV7-7 and TRBJ2-5; D might be TRBD1 (5 bases). The CDR3 has 13 residues. The germline V gene encodes CDR1 SSHAT and CDR2 FNYEAQ (reference sequence).

V is TRBV27 and J is TRBJ2-3; TRBD1 agrees at 8 bases. Unmatched junction bases numbered 12, after V lost 4 bases and J lost 9 bases. The CDR3 loop spans 15 amino acids. CDR1 is MNHEY and CDR2 is SMNVEV in the germline V gene (reference sequence). CDR3 sequence (DNA): TGTGCCAGCAGTTCGGTACAGGGGGAATTGGGGACGCAGTATTTT. This sequence encodes CASSSVQGELGTQYF.

At least ten counts were recorded for this clonotype. V gene TRBV7-9 combines with J gene TRBJ1-3, with TRBD1 identical over 8 bases. The germline V gene has CDR1 SEHNR and CDR2 FQNEAQ (reference sequence). V gave up 5 bases and J gave up 0 bases; unmatched junction bases: 3. This CDR3 is built from 15 residues. The CDR3 bases are TGTGCCAGCAGCGGTGGGACAGGCTCTGGAAACACCATATATTTT. This encodes CASSGGTGSGNTIYF.

This chain uses TRBV4-1 with TRBJ1-5; tentative D call: TRBD1 (6 bases). In germline, CDR1 is MGHRA, CDR2 YSYEKL. The CDR3 is 17 amino acids. Trimming took off 0 bases at V and 0 bases at J, with 12 bases between the two ends. The CDR3: CASSQDGGGNSNQPQHF. In DNA form, the CDR3 reads TGCGCCAGCAGCCAAGATGGAGGGGGGAATAGCAATCAGCCCCAGCATTTT.

The CDR3, as DNA: TGTGCCAGCAGCTTACGGGACAGGTACACTGAAGCTTTCTTT. This translates into CASSLRDRYTEAFF. The V call is TRBV11-2, the J call TRBJ1-1; TRBD1 matches at 8 bases. V lost 2 bases to trimming and J lost 3 bases; unmatched junction nucleotides: 2. Germline values: CDR1 SGHAT, CDR2 FQNNGV. CDR3 length: 14 residues.

At least ten counts were recorded for this clonotype. The V call is TRBV7-8, the J call TRBJ2-7; 7 nucleotides match TRBD2. Germline V gives CDR1 SGHVS, CDR2 FQNEAQ. V gave up 0 bases and J gave up 2 bases; unmatched junction bases: 7. CDR3 length equals 16 residues. The CDR3, as DNA: TGTGCCAGCAGCTTAGCCATGATGCGGGGGACCTACGAGCAGTACTTC. It translates to CASSLAMMRGTYEQYF. The full variable domain, its missing parts supplied by reference TRBV7-8 and TRBJ2-7, is GAGVSQSPRYKVAKRGQDVALRCDPISGHVSLFWYQQALGQGPEFLTYFQNEAQLDKSGLPSDRFFAERPEGSVSTLKIQRTQQEDSAVYLCASSLAMMRGTYEQYFGPGTRLTVT.

This clonotype was found a few times. This chain uses TRBV12-3 or TRBV12-4 with TRBJ1-5, with 9 bases identical to TRBD1. CDR3 length: 15 amino acids. Trimming removed 9 bases from V and 6 bases from J; junction bases left unmatched: 12. The CDR3 protein is CASRSGTGIIQPQHF. The CDR3 DNA reads as TGTGCCAGTAGATCCGGGACAGGGATAATTCAGCCCCAGCATTTT.